This T cell receptor beta chain was obtained from a study of T cell repertoires in cytomegalovirus infection. Overall study: Researchers turned to recently identified HLA-C-restricted CMV epitopes as well as well-studied HLA-B-restricted ones. Broader study findings: Clonotypes of TCR beta that were HLA-C-restricted and CMV-specific dominated the ex vivo response. The cumulative frequency of public TCR beta families identified carriers of CMV plus the relevant HLA.

Trimming took off 7 bases at V and 4 bases at J, with 16 bases between the two ends. This CDR3 has 14 residues. Regarding this clonotype: No antigen is known for it.

Using its own MiXCR run on the reads, TCRdb lists one record per CDR3 protein. The sample includes approximately 590,000 distinct CDR3 sequences, 35% to 50% of them seen just once. The material was cultured PBMCs, obtained from culture after CMV antigen stimulation. The source of this sequence is a human donor in good health (CMV status not recorded). Some clones in this sample may be carry-over from other donors' samples. V and J are TRBV12-3 or TRBV12-4 and TRBJ1-1; possible D gene TRBD1, 5 bases. The CDR3 bases are TGTGCCAGCATGGTAGGGGCCGTGGGCACTGAAGCTTTCTTT. Protein sequence: CASMVGAVGTEAFF.